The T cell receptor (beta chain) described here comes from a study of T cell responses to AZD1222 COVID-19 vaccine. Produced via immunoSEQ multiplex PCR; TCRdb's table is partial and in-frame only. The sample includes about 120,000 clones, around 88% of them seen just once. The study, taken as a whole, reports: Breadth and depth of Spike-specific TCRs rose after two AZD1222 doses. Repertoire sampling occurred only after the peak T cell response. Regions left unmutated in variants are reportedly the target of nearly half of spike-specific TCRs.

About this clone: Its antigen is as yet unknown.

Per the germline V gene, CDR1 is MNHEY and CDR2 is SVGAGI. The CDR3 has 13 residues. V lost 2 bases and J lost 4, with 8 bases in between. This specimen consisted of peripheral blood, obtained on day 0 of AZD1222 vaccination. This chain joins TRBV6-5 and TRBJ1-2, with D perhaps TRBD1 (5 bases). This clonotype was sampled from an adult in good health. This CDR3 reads CASSYRGGYGYTF. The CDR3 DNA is TGTGCCAGCAGTTACAGGGGCGGCTATGGCTACACCTTC.